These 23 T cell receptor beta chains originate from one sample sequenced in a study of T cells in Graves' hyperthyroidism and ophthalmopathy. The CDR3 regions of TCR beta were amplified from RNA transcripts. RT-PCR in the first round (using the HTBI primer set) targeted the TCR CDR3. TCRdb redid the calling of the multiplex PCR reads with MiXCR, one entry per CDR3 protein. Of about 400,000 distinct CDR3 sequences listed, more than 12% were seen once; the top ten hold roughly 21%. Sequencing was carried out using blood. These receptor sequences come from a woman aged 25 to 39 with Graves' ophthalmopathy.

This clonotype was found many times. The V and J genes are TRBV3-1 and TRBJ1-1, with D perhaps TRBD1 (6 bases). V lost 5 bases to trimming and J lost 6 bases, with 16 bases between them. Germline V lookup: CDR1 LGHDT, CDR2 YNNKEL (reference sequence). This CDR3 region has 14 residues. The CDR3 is CASSEGVLRAEAFF. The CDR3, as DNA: TGTGCCAGCAGCGAGGGGGTTTTAAGGGCTGAAGCTTTCTTT.

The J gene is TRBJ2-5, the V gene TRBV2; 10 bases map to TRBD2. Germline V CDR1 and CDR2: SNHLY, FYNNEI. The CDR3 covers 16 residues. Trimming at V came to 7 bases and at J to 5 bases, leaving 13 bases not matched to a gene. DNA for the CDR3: TGTGCCAGCATGAGGCAGCGGGGGGGCCGCCTGGAGACCCAGTACTTC. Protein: CASMRQRGGRLETQYF. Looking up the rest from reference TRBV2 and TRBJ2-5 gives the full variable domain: EPEVTQTPSHQVTQMGQEVILRCVPISNHLYFYWYRQILGQKVEFLVSFYNNEISEKSEIFDDQFSVERPDGSNFTLKIRSTKLEDSAMYFCASMRQRGGRLETQYFGPGTRLLVL.

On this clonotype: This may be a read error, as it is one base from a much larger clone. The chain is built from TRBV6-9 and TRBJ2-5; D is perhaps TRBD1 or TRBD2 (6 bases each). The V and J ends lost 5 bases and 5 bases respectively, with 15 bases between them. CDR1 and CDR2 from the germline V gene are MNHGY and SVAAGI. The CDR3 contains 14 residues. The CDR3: CASSNKQGGETQYF. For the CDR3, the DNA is TGTGCCAGCAGTAATAAACAGGGAGGTGAGACCCAGTACTTC.

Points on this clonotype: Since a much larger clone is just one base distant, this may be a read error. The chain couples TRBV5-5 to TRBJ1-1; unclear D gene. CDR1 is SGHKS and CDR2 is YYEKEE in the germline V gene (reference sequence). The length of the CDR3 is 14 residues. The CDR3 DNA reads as TGTGCCAGCAGCTTGGACAGTTCTTACACTGAAGTTTTCTTT. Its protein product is CASSLDSSYTEVFF.

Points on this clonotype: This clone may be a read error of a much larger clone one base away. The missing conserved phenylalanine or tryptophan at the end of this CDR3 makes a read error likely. The CDR3 nucleotides read TGTGCCAGCAGCTCCTTCCCGTCCGGGGAGCTGTTTCTT. Protein product: CASSSFPSGELFL. V and J are TRBV2 and TRBJ2-2; D not resolved. V lost 6 bases to trimming and J lost 6 bases, with 11 bases between them. The CDR3 has 13 amino acids. In germline, CDR1 is SNHLY, CDR2 FYNNEI.

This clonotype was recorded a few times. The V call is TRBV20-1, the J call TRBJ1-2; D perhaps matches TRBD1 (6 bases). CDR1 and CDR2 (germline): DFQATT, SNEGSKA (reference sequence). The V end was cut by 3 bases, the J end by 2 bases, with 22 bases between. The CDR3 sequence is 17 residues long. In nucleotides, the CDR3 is TGCAGTGCTAGCTTGGGGGGCGCTCCGTATTCCAACTATGGCTACACCTTC. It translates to CSASLGGAPYSNYGYTF.

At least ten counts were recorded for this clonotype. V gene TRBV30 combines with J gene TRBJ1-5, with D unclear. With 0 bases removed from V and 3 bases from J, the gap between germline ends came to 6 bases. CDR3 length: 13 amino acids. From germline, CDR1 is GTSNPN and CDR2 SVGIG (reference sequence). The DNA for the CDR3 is TGTGCCTGGAGTGTTCGGGACAATCAGCCCCAGCATTTT. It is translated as CAWSVRDNQPQHF.

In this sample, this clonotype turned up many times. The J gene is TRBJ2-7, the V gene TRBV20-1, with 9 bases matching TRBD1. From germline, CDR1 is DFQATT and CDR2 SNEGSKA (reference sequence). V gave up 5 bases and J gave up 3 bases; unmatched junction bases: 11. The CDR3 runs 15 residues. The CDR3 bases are TGCAGTGCTGGACACGACAGGGGGGTGATCTACGAGCAGTACTTC. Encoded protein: CSAGHDRGVIYEQYF.

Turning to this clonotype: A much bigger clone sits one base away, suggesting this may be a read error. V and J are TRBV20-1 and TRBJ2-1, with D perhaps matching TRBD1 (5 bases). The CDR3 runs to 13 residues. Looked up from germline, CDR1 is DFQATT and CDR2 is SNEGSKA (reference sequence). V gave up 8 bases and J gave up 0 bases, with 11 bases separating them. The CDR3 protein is CSSPDNSYNEQFF. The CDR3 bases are TGCAGTTCGCCGGACAACTCCTACAATGAGCAGTTCTTC.

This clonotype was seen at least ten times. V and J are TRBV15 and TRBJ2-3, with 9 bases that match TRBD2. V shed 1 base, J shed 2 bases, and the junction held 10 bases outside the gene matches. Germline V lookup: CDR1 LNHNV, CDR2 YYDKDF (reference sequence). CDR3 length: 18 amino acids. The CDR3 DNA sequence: TGTGCCACCAGCAGAGGTCGCGGGGGGGCCGCCGACACAGATACGCAGTATTTT. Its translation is CATSRGRGGAADTDTQYF.

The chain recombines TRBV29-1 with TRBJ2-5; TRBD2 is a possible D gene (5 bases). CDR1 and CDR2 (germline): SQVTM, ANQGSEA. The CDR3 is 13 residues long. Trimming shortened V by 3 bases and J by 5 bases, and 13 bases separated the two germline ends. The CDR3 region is CSVDRASGETQYF. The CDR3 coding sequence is TGCAGCGTTGATCGAGCGTCGGGGGAGACCCAGTACTTC.

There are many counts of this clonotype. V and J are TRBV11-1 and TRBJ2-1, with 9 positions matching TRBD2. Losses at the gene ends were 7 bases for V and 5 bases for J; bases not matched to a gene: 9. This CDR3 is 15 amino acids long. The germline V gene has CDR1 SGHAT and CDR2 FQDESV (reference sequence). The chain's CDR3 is CASTRRGGFNNEQFF. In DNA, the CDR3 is TGTGCCAGCACCCGGCGGGGGGGGTTCAACAATGAGCAGTTCTTC.

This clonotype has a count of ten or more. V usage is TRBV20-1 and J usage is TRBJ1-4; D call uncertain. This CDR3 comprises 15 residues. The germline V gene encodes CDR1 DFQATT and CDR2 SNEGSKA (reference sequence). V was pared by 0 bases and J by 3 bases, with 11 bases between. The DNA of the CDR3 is TGCAGTGCTAGAGATCCGAAGATGGCTAATGAAAAACTGTTTTTT. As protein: CSARDPKMANEKLFF.

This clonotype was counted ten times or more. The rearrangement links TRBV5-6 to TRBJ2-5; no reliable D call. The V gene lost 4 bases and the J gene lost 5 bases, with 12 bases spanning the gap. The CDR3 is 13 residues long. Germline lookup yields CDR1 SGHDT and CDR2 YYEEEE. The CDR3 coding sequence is TGTGCCAGCAGCCCCCCGTGGGCCGAGACCCAGTACTTC. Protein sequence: CASSPPWAETQYF.

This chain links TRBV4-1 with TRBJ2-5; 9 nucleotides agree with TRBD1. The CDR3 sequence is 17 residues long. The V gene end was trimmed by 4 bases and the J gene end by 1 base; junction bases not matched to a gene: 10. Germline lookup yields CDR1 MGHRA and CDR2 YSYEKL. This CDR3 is CASSRTGAGGPQETQYF. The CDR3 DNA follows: TGCGCCAGCAGCCGGACAGGGGCAGGAGGCCCCCAAGAGACCCAGTACTTC.

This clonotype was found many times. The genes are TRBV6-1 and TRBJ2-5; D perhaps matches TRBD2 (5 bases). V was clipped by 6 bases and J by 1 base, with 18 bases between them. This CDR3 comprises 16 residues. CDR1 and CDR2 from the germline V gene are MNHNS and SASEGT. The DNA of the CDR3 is TGTGCCAGCAGCTTGAGCTCTGGTGGAGGCCAAGAGACCCAGTACTTC. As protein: CASSLSSGGGQETQYF.

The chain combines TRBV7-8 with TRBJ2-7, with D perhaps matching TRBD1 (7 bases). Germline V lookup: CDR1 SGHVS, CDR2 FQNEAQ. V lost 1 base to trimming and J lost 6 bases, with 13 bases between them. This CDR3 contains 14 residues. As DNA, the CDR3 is TGTGCCAGCAGCTTAGGGAGGGGGCCTCGCGAGCAGTACTTC. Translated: CASSLGRGPREQYF. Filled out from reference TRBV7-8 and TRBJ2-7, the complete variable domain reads GAGVSQSPRYKVAKRGQDVALRCDPISGHVSLFWYQQALGQGPEFLTYFQNEAQLDKSGLPSDRFFAERPEGSVSTLKIQRTQQEDSAVYLCASSLGRGPREQYFGPGTRLTVT.

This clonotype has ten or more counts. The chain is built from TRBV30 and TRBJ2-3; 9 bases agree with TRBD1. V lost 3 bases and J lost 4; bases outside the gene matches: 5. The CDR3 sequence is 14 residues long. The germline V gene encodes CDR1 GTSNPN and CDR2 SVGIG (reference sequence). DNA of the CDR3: TGTGCCTGGAGACGAGACAGGGGGTCAGATACGCAGTATTTT. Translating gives CAWRRDRGSDTQYF.

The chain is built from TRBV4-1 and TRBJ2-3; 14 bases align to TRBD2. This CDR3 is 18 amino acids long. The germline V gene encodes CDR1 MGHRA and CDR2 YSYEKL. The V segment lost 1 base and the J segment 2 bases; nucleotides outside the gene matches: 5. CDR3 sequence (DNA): TGCGCCAGCAGCCAAGGACTAGCGGGGGGGCGGAACACAGATACGCAGTATTTT. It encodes CASSQGLAGGRNTDTQYF.

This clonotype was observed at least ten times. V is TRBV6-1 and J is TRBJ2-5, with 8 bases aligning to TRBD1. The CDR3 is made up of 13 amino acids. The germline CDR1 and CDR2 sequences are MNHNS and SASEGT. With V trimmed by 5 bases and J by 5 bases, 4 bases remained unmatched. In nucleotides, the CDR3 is TGTGCCAGCAGTTGGACAGGGCCGGAGACCCAGTACTTC. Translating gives CASSWTGPETQYF.

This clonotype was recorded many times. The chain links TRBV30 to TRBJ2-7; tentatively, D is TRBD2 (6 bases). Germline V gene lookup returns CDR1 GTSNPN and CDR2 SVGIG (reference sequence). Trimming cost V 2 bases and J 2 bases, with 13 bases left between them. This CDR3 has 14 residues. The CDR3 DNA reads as TGTGCCTGGAGTCCCGGGACTTTCGCCTACGAGCAGTACTTC. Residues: CAWSPGTFAYEQYF. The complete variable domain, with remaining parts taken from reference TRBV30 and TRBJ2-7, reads SQTIHQWPATLVQPVGSPLSLECTVEGTSNPNLYWYRQAAGRGLQLLFYSVGIGQISSEVPQNLSASRPQDRQFILSSKKLLLSDSGFYLCAWSPGTFAYEQYFGPGTRLTVT.

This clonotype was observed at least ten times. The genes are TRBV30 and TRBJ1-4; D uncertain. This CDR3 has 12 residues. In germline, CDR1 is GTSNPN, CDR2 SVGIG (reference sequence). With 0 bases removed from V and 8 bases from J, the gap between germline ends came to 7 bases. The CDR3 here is CAWSVLREKLFF. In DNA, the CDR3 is TGTGCCTGGAGTGTACTAAGAGAAAAACTGTTTTTT.

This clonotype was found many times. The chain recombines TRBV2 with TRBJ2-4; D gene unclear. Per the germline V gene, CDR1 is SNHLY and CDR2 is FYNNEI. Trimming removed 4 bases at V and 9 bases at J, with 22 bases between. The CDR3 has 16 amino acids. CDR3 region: CASSGVSATPSGIQYF. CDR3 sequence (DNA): TGTGCCAGCAGTGGAGTATCAGCCACCCCATCTGGCATTCAGTACTTC.